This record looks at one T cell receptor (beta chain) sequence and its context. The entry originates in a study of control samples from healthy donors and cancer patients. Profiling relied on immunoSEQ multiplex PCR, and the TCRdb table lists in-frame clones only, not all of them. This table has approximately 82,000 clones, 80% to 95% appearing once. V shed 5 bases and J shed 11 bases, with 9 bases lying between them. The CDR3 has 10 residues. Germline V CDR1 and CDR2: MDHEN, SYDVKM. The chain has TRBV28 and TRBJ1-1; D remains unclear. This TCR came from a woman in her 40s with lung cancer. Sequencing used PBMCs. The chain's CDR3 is CASSTGSAFF. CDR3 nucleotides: TGTGCCAGCAGTACGGGATCGGCTTTCTTT.